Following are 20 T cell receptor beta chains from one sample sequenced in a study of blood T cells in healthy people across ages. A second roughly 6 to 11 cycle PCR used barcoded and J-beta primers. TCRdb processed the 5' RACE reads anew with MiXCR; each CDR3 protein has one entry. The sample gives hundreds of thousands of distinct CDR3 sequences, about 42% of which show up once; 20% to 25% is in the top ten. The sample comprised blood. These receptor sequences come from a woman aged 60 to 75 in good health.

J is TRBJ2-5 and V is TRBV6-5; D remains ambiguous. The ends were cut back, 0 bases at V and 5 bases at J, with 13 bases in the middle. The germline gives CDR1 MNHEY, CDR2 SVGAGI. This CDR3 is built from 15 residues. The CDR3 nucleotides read TGTGCCAGCAGTTACTCCCTCTCCCCCGGTGAGACCCAGTACTTC. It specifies CASSYSLSPGETQYF.

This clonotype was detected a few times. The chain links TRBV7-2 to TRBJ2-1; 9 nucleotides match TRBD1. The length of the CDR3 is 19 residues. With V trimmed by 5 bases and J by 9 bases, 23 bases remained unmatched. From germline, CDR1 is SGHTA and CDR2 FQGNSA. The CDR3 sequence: CASSPNQGTGLGRSIEQFF. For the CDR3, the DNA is TGTGCCAGCAGCCCCAACCAAGGGACAGGGTTAGGGCGATCTATTGAGCAGTTCTTC.

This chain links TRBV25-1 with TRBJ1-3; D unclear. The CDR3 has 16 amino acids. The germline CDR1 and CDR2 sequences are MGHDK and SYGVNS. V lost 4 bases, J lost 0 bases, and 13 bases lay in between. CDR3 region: CASSGTDYFSGNTIYF. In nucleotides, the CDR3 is TGTGCCAGCAGTGGTACAGATTATTTCTCTGGAAACACCATATATTTT.

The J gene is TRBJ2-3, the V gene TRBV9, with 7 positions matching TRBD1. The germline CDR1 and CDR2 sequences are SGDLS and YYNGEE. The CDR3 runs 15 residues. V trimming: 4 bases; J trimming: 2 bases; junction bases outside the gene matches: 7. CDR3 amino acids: CASSRDSIITDTQYF. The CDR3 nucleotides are TGTGCCAGCAGCCGGGACAGCATTATCACAGATACGCAGTATTTT.

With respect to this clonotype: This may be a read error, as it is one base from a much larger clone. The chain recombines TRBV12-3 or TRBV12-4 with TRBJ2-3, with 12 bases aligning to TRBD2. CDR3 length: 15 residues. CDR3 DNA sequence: TGTACCAGCAGCCTACTAGCGGGAGGTGTGAATACGCAGTATTTT. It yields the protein CTSSLLAGGVNTQYF.

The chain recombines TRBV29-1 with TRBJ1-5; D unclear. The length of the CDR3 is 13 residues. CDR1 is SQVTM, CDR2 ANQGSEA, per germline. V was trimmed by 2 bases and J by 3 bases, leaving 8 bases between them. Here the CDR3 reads CSVELAFNQPQHF. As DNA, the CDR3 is TGCAGCGTTGAACTGGCATTCAATCAGCCCCAGCATTTT.

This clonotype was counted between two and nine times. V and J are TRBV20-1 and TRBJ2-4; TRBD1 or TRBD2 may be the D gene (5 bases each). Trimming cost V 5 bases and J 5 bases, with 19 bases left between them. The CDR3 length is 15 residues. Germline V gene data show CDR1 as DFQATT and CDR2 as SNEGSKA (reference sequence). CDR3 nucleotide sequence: TGCAGTGCTCCCCCGGGACGTGGGGACCAAAACATTCAGTACTTC. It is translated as CSAPPGRGDQNIQYF.

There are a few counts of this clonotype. In DNA, the CDR3 is TGCAGCGTCCCGGGCCTTAGGGGTGAGCAGTTCTTC. Its translation: CSVPGLRGEQFF. The genes are TRBV29-1 and TRBJ2-1; D possibly corresponds to TRBD1 (5 bases). Germline-derived CDR1 and CDR2 are SQVTM and ANQGSEA. Trimming took 6 bases from V and 9 from J, leaving 15 bases between them. CDR3 length equals 12 residues.

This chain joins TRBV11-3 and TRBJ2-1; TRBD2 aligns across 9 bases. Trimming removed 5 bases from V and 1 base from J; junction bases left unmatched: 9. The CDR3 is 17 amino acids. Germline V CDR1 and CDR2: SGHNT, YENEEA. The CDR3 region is CASSPIAGEVSYNEQFF. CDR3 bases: TGTGCCAGCAGCCCAATAGCGGGGGAGGTTTCCTACAATGAGCAGTTCTTC.

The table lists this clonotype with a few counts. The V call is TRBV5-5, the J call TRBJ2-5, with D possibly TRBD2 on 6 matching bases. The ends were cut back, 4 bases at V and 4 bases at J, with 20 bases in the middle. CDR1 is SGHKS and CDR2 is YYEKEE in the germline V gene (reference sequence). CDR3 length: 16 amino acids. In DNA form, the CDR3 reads TGTGCCAGCAGCCCCCTAGCAGGAGGGAACGGAGAGACCCAGTACTTC. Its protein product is CASSPLAGGNGETQYF.

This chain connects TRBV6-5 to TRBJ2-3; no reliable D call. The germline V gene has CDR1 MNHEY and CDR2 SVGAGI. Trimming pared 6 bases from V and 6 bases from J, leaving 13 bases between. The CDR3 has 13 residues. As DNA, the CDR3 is TGTGCCAGCAGCGTCGGTGCGAAGGATACGCAGTATTTT. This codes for CASSVGAKDTQYF.

Here the CDR3 DNA reads TGTGCCAGCAGCCAAGTGGTGGGGAATAGGGCTCTTAACTATGGCTACACCTTC. As protein: CASSQVVGNRALNYGYTF. This chain connects TRBV3-1 to TRBJ1-2; D gene ambiguous. The CDR3 is 18 amino acids. Trimming left V 1 base short and J 1 base short, with 19 bases between. Per the germline V gene, CDR1 is LGHDT and CDR2 is YNNKEL (reference sequence).

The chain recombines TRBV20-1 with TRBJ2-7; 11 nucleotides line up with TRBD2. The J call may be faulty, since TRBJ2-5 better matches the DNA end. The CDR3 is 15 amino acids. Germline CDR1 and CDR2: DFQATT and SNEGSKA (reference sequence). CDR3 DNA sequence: TGCAGTGCTAGCTCCCTAGCGGGAGGACGGGAGACCCAGTACTTC. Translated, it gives CSASSLAGGRETQYF.

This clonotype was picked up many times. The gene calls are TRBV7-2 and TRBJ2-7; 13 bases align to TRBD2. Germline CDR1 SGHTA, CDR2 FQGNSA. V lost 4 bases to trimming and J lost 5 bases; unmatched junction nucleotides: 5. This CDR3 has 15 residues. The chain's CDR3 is CASSWGLAGRDEQYF. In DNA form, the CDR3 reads TGTGCCAGCAGCTGGGGACTAGCGGGGCGGGACGAGCAGTACTTC.

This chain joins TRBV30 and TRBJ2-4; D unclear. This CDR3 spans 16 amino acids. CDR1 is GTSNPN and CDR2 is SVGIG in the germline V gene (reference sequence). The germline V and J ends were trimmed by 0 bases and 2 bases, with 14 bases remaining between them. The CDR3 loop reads CAWSVELSESKNIQYF. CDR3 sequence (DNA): TGTGCCTGGAGTGTGGAACTCTCTGAATCCAAAAACATTCAGTACTTC.

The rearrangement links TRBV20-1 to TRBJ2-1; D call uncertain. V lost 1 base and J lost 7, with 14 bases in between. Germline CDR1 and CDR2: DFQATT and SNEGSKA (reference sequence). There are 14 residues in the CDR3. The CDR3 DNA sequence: TGCAGTGCTAGAGGGCAATTAGTGGCGAATGAGCAGTTCTTC. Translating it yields CSARGQLVANEQFF.

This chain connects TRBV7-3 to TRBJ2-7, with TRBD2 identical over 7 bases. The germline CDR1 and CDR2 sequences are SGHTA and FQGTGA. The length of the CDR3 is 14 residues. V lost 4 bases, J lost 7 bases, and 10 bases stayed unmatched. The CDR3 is CASSWGTTGNEQYF. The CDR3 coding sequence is TGTGCCAGCAGCTGGGGGACTACCGGGAATGAGCAGTACTTC.

The CDR3 DNA is TGTGCCATCAGTGAACAAAACCAGGACACCGGGGAGCTGTTTTTT. Amino acid sequence: CAISEQNQDTGELFF. This chain joins TRBV10-3 and TRBJ2-2; no clear D gene. V shed 3 bases and J shed 3 bases, with 11 bases lying between them. CDR3 length: 15 residues. The V gene's germline CDR1 is ENHRY and CDR2 SYGVKD.

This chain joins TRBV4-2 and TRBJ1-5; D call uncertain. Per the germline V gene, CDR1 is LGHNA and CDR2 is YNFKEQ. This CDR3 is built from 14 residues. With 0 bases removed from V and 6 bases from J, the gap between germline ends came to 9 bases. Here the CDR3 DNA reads TGTGCCAGCAGCCAAGACATGGGATCTCAGCCCCAGCATTTT. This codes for CASSQDMGSQPQHF.

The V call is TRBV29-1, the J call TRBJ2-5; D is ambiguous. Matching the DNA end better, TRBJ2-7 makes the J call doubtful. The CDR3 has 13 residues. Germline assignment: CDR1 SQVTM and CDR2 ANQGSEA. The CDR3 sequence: CSVVRSETHEQYF. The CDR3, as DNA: TGCAGCGTTGTACGCTCCGAGACCCACGAGCAGTACTTC.